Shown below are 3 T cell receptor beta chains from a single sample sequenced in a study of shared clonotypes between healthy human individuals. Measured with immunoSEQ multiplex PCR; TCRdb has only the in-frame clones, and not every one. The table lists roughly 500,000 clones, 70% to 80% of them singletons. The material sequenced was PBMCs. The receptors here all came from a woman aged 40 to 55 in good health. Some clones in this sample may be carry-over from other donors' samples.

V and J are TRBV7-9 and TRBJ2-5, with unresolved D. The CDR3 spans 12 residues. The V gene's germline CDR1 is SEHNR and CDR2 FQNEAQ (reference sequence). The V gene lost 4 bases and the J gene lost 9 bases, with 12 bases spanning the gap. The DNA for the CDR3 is TGTGCCAGCAGCTCTCTGACCTGGGCCCAGTACTTC. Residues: CASSSLTWAQYF.

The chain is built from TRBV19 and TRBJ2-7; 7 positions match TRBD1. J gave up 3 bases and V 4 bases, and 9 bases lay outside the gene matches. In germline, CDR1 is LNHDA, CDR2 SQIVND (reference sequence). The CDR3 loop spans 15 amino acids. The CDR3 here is CASSKGTAPNYEQYF. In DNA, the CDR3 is TGTGCCAGTAGTAAAGGGACAGCACCTAACTACGAGCAGTACTTC.

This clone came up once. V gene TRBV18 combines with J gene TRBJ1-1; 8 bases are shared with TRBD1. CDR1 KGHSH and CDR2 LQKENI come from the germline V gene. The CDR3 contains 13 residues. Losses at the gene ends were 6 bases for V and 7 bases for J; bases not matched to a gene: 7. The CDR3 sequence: CASSPGGPNEAFF. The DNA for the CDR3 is TGTGCCAGCTCCCCAGGGGGCCCCAATGAAGCTTTCTTT.